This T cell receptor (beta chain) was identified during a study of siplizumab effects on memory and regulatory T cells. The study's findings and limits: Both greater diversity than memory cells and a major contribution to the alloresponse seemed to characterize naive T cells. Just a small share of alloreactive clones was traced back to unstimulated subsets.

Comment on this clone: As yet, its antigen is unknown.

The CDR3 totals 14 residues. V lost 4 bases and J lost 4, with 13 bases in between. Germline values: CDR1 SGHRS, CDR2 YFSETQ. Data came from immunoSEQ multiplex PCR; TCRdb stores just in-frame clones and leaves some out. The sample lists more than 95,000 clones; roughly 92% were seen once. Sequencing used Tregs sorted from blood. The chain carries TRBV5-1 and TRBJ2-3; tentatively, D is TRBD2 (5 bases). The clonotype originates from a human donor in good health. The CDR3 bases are TGCGCCAGCAGCAACATGCGGGTCCCAGATACGCAGTATTTT. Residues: CASSNMRVPDTQYF.